These T cell receptor beta chains were read from a single sample in a study of CD4 and CD8 cells across lung adenocarcinoma regions. TCRdb reprocessed the PCR reads via MiXCR and lists one record per CDR3 protein. Altogether fewer than 7,000 distinct CDR3 sequences are present, less than 55% being singletons, with the ten largest covering approximately 29%. The sample consisted of CD4+ T cells from the center of a lung tumor. All receptors come from a female donor with lung adenocarcinoma. The CD4 and CD8 labels of this study may be unreliable. CDR3s include the opening cysteine and the closing phenylalanine or tryptophan. D genes are given only for firm matches. Some rows mark clone size as missing; the rest say once, few, many or name a class of expanded clone.

V gene: TRBV4-1; D gene: -; J gene: TRBJ2-1; clone size: -; CDR3 DNA: TGCGCCAGCAGCCATCAGGCAGGGGTATACAATGAGCAGTTCTTC; CDR3 protein: CASSHQAGVYNEQFF
V gene: TRBV27; D gene: -; J gene: TRBJ1-1; clone size: -; CDR3 DNA: TGTGCCAGCAGTCCGAATAGGGGGTTGAACACTGAAGCTTTCTTT; CDR3 protein: CASSPNRGLNTEAFF
V gene: TRBV12-3/TRBV12-4; D gene: TRBD1; J gene: TRBJ1-3; clone size: -; CDR3 DNA: TGTGCCAGCAGTTTCCAACAGGGGGCTGGAAACACCATATATTTT; CDR3 protein: CASSFQQGAGNTIYF
V gene: TRBV6-1; D gene: -; J gene: TRBJ2-3; clone size: -; CDR3 DNA: TGTGCCAGCAGGAGACAGACTGTGAGCACAGATACGCTGTATTTT; CDR3 protein: CASRRQTVSTDTLYF
V gene: TRBV7-2; D gene: -; J gene: TRBJ2-3; clone size: -; CDR3 DNA: TGTGCCAGCAGCTTTTTCACAGATACGCAGTATTTT; CDR3 protein: CASSFFTDTQYF
V gene: TRBV6-1; D gene: TRBD2; J gene: TRBJ2-7; clone size: -; CDR3 DNA: TGTGCCGGGACCAGCGGGGACTCCTACGAGCAGTACTTC; CDR3 protein: CAGTSGDSYEQYF
V gene: TRBV6-1; D gene: TRBD1; J gene: TRBJ2-1; clone size: -; CDR3 DNA: TGTGCCAGCAGAAAGACAGGGCCAGGCAATGAGCAGTTCTTC; CDR3 protein: CASRKTGPGNEQFF
V gene: TRBV10-1; D gene: -; J gene: TRBJ2-3; clone size: -; CDR3 DNA: TGCGCCACCGGGCGAGGAGGCCAAGATACCCAGTATTTT; CDR3 protein: CATGRGGQDTQYF
V gene: TRBV6-4; D gene: -; J gene: TRBJ2-1; clone size: -; CDR3 DNA: TGTGCCAGCAGTGAGGAGTGGGGTTTGGGCTACAATGAGCAGTTCTTC; CDR3 protein: CASSEEWGLGYNEQFF
V gene: TRBV10-2; D gene: TRBD1; J gene: TRBJ2-5; clone size: -; CDR3 DNA: TGCGCCAGGGGACAGGGGGGCGGGGCCCAAGAGACCCAGTACTTC; CDR3 protein: CARGQGGGAQETQYF
V gene: TRBV25-1; D gene: -; J gene: TRBJ2-5; clone size: -; CDR3 DNA: TGTGCCAGGGGGATCGAGGGCCGAGAGGGAGAGACCCAGTATTTC; CDR3 protein: CARGIEGREGETQYF
V gene: TRBV12-3/TRBV12-4; D gene: -; J gene: TRBJ2-5; clone size: -; CDR3 DNA: TGTGCCAGCAGACAGCCCACCTATGGGACCCAGTACTTC; CDR3 protein: CASRQPTYGTQYF
V gene: TRBV20-1; D gene: -; J gene: TRBJ2-1; clone size: few; CDR3 DNA: TGCAGTGCTAGCACAGTTCTGACCTACAATGAGCAGTTCTTC; CDR3 protein: CSASTVLTYNEQFF
V gene: TRBV27; D gene: -; J gene: TRBJ2-5; clone size: few; CDR3 DNA: TGTGCCAGCAGTTTATCTCCCACGGGTGTGGAGACCCAGTACTTC; CDR3 protein: CASSLSPTGVETQYF
V gene: TRBV4-2; D gene: TRBD1; J gene: TRBJ2-7; clone size: -; CDR3 DNA: TGTGCCAGCAGCCAATTGTGGCAGGGGGCTGACGAGCAGTACTTC; CDR3 protein: CASSQLWQGADEQYF
V gene: TRBV6-1; D gene: -; J gene: TRBJ2-5; clone size: -; CDR3 DNA: TGTGCCAGCAGTGACCTCGGCGGTAGTAACCAAGATACCCAGTACTTC; CDR3 protein: CASSDLGGSNQDTQYF
V gene: TRBV10-1; D gene: -; J gene: TRBJ2-4; clone size: -; CDR3 DNA: TGCGCCACCGAGCTAGAAGCCAAAAACACTCAGTACTTC; CDR3 protein: CATELEAKNTQYF
V gene: TRBV10-1; D gene: TRBD1; J gene: TRBJ2-7; clone size: -; CDR3 DNA: TGCGCCAGCAGTGAGTCGAGGGGACAGGGGTCCTACGAGCAGTACTTC; CDR3 protein: CASSESRGQGSYEQYF
V gene: TRBV25-1; D gene: -; J gene: TRBJ2-5; clone size: -; CDR3 DNA: TGTGCCAGGGGGACCTACGGCGGTGCCCAAGAGACCCAGTACTTC; CDR3 protein: CARGTYGGAQETQYF
V gene: TRBV27; D gene: -; J gene: TRBJ2-2; clone size: once; CDR3 DNA: TGTGCCAGCAGTTTAAGGGAGAACACCGGGGAGCTGTTTTTT; CDR3 protein: CASSLRENTGELFF
V gene: TRBV27; D gene: TRBD1; J gene: TRBJ2-3; clone size: -; CDR3 DNA: TGTGCCAGCAGTTTAAGGTTCGGACAGGGTAGGGCAGATACGCAGTATTTT; CDR3 protein: CASSLRFGQGRADTQYF
V gene: TRBV10-3; D gene: -; J gene: TRBJ2-2; clone size: few; CDR3 DNA: TGTGCCATCAGTGATGGGGATGGGCGTACCAACACCGGGGAGCTGTTTTTT; CDR3 protein: CAISDGDGRTNTGELFF